This T cell receptor (beta chain) was identified in a study of metastatic and nonmetastatic thyroid tumors. Prior to thyroid surgery, none of the patients had received any treatment. Whole-study results and caveats: Patients with malignant thyroid tumors reportedly had significantly higher TCR beta diversity than those with benign nodules, in blood and tumor.

Germline values: CDR1 MNHEY, CDR2 SMNVEV (reference sequence). CDR3 length: 16 amino acids. Authors' processing steps: Clinicopathological groups differed in CDR3, with these differences serving to build a distant-metastasis classifier for papillary thyroid cancer. TCRdb used MiXCR to call clones anew from the PCR reads. The V and J calls reflect TCRdb's pipeline rather than the authors' work. The sample yields 40,000 or so clones, around 16% seen once. This clone was found many times. Its target is unknown. At one end the junction does not follow the germline gene, possibly because of a read error. The source material was tumor tissue. The V gene is TRBV27, the J gene TRBJ2-5; D unclear. This receptor was identified in a female donor with papillary thyroid cancer or a benign thyroid nodule (not recorded which). Some clones in this sample may be carry-over from other donors' samples. In DNA form, the CDR3 reads TGTGCCAGCAGGTTATCACACCCCCCGCCTCCGTCCTCCCAGTACTTC. Translated, it gives CASRLSHPPPPSSQYF.